The rows below give T cell receptor beta chains drawn from one sample of a study of beta chain features in type 1 diabetes. The data were produced by immunoSEQ multiplex PCR, yet TCRdb's version contains in-frame clones alone and is incomplete. The sample shows 350,000 to 450,000 clones, more than 11% of them seen only once. Sequenced material: naive CD4+ T cells from blood. Receptors were obtained from a man aged 25-45 years in good health. The CDR3 runs from the conserved cysteine through the conserved F or W. A D gene is named only where the DNA matches it firmly. Expanded clones get a size class; other rows say once, few or many, or leave the size out.

J gene	D gene	clone size	V gene	CDR3 DNA	CDR3 protein
TRBJ1-1	TRBD1	few	TRBV7-9	TGTGCCAGCAGCCAGACAGGGTACACTGAAGCTTTCTTT	CASSQTGYTEAFF
TRBJ1-2	TRBD1	few	TRBV29-1	TGCAGCGTTGAAACCGGGACAGGGTATGGCTACACCTTC	CSVETGTGYGYTF
TRBJ2-5	-	few	TRBV4-1	TGCGCCAGCAGCCGTATAGGAACGCAAGAGACCCAGTACTTC	CASSRIGTQETQYF
TRBJ2-2	TRBD2	few	TRBV7-3	TGTGCCAGCAGCTTAGCGGGAGCTTCCGGGGAGCTGTTTTTT	CASSLAGASGELFF
TRBJ2-7	TRBD1	few	TRBV5-1	TGCGCCAGCAGCCGTGGGACAGTGCCTCCCTACGAGCAGTACTTC	CASSRGTVPPYEQYF
TRBJ1-1	-	-	TRBV27	TGTGCCAGCAGGATCCGGGGGAACACTGAAGCTTTCTTT	CASRIRGNTEAFF
TRBJ1-1	-	few	TRBV6-5	TGTGCCAGCAGTTATACATCGGGGCCCACTGAAGCTTTCTTT	CASSYTSGPTEAFF
TRBJ2-1	-	many	TRBV2	TGTGCCAGCAGTGAATACAATGAGCAGTTCTTC	CASSEYNEQFF
TRBJ1-3	-	few	TRBV7-2	TGTGCCAGCAGCTTAGGGCCCAGTCCGTTGAACACCATATATTTT	CASSLGPSPLNTIYF
TRBJ2-7	-	-	TRBV14	TGTGCCAGCAGCCTTGGGGGCGGATCTATCGAGCAGTACTTC	CASSLGGGSIEQYF
TRBJ2-5	-	few	TRBV7-6	TGTGCCAGCAGCCCACTAAGGGAAGAGACCCAGTACTTC	CASSPLREETQYF
TRBJ2-1	-	-	TRBV5-1	TGCGCCAGCACCCTCGGGCACTCTAGCTCCTACAATGAGCAGTTCTTC	CASTLGHSSSYNEQFF
TRBJ2-4	TRBD2	many	TRBV9	TGTGCCAGCAGCGTAGCTACTGGGACTAGCGGGGGCTCAATTCAGTACTTC	CASSVATGTSGGSIQYF
TRBJ2-3	-	-	TRBV5-4	TGTGCCAGCAGCCGAGAGGATACGCAGTATTTT	CASSREDTQYF
TRBJ2-6	TRBD1	-	TRBV7-9	TGTGCCAGCAGCCGGGACAGGGGGCGGCCTGGGGCCAACGTCCTGACTTTC	CASSRDRGRPGANVLTF
TRBJ2-1	TRBD2	-	TRBV9	TGTGCCAGCAGCGTAGCTCCGGGAGGCGGGATTGATGAGCAGTTCTTC	CASSVAPGGGIDEQFF
TRBJ2-2	TRBD2	-	TRBV7-6	TGTGCCAGCAGCTTAGCGTCTAGCGGGAAGGCCGGGGAGCTGTTTTTT	CASSLASSGKAGELFF
TRBJ2-1	-	-	TRBV29-1	TGCAGCGTTGTGGGAAGGTTGGTCAATGAGCAGTTCTTC	CSVVGRLVNEQFF
TRBJ1-1	-	-	TRBV6-5	TGTGCCAGCAGCCCGGGAGGAAAAGCTTTCTTT	CASSPGGKAFF
TRBJ2-3	-	few	TRBV7-2	TGTGCCAGCAGCTTCCTGTTCCCCGGGGGGCGGGATACGCAGTATTTT	CASSFLFPGGRDTQYF
TRBJ1-6	-	few	TRBV2	TGTGCCAGCAGTCCCGGGACATATAATTCACCCCTCCACTTT	CASSPGTYNSPLHF
TRBJ1-2	-	-	TRBV28	TGTGCCAGCAGTTTTTCCCTGGATGGCTACACCTTC	CASSFSLDGYTF
TRBJ2-1	-	-	TRBV5-6	TGTGCCAGCAGCTTGGCCGCAGGAGGAAAGTTCTTC	CASSLAAGGKFF
TRBJ2-2	-	-	TRBV5-1	TGCGCCAGCAGCTCGGTGGGTCCCGGGGAGCTGTTTTTT	CASSSVGPGELFF
TRBJ1-1	-	few	TRBV5-1	TGCGCCAGCAGCCACGGACAGAACACTGAAGCTTTCTTT	CASSHGQNTEAFF